This TCR beta chain comes out of a study of T cell responses to AZD1222 COVID-19 vaccine. Produced via immunoSEQ multiplex PCR; TCRdb's table is partial and in-frame only. The sample has fewer than 95,000 clones, 75% to 90% seen once; the top ten hold around 6%. V lost 2 bases and J lost 5, with 12 bases in between. The germline gives CDR1 SGHDN, CDR2 FVKESK. The CDR3 runs to 14 residues. The chain carries TRBV14 and TRBJ1-1; D is perhaps TRBD1 (5 bases). The sample was peripheral blood, taken 28 days after the second AZD1222 dose. This TCR was sampled from an adult who received the AZD1222 COVID-19 vaccine. CDR3 protein: CASSQIAGRTEAFF. Here the CDR3 DNA reads TGTGCCAGCAGCCAAATAGCAGGGAGGACTGAAGCTTTCTTT. Based on the CDR3 plus reference TRBV14 and TRBJ1-1, the full variable domain is EAGVTQFPSHSVIEKGQTVTLRCDPISGHDNLYWYRRVMGKEIKFLLHFVKESKQDESGMPNNRFLAERTGGTYSTLKVQPAELEDSGVYFCASSQIAGRTEAFFGQGTRLTVV.